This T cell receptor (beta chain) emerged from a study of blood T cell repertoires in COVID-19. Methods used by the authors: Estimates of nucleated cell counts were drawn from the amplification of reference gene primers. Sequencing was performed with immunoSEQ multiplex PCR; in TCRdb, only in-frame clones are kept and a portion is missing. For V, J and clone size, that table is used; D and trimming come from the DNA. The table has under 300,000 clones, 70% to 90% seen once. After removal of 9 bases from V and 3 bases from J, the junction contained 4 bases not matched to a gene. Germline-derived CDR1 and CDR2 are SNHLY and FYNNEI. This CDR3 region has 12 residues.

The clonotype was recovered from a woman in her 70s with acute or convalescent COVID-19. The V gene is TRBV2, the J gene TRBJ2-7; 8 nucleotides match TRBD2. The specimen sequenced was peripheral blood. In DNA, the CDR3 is TGTGCCAGTAGCGGGGCCAGCTACGAGCAGTACTTC. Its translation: CASSGASYEQYF.